The source of this T cell receptor beta chain is a study of T cell clusters in autoimmune cytopenias (dated by TCRdb to the late 2010s). For the study in its entirety: Healthy donor controls had a mean age of about 50 years and a median age of approximately 63 years, with about half of the roughly 43 female. A median TRB sequencing depth of 50,000 to 65,000 reads per sample was reached, and a median of about 2,000 distinct TRB clonotypes per sample was obtained. Peripheral blood TRB and IGH repertoires were sequenced in autoimmune cytopenia patients at active disease and during treatment follow-up, alongside healthy, CLL and autoimmune hepatitis controls. The study aimed to test whether autoimmune cytopenia patients carry a disease-specific immune repertoire signature usable as a blood-based biomarker. For primary cytopenia, the controls were about two dozen age-matched healthy donors, and for secondary cytopenia, the controls were about 13 age-matched CLL patients. Repertoires from autoimmune hepatitis patients were compared with those of about two dozen healthy donors matched for age and sex. What the research found in general, with its limitations: Healthy donors had almost three times as many exclusive TRB clusters as active autoimmune hepatitis patients, a finding consistent with an autoimmunity-wide signature. Shifts in the TRB repertoire, including less even repertoires in secondary cytopenia and CLL, were mostly a reflection of lymphoma bias and not of autoimmunity. GLIPH suggested that primary autoimmune cytopenia patients lacked physiological T cell clusters: 55 or so clusters were exclusive to healthy donors versus fewer than 20 exclusive to patients. In the comparison of secondary cytopenia with CLL, no cluster-lack signature showed up, apparently because the dominant lymphoma-associated repertoire masked the signature. The T cell clusters were defined only in silico, and the functional role of the clusters was left to be validated experimentally.

TRB rearrangements were amplified by multiplex PCR using a touch-down protocol with TRB-A and TRB-B primer pools mixed in one tube. Illumina adapters and sample indices were added to the amplicons through two consecutive PCR reactions using Phusion HS II polymerase. After gel purification with the NucleoSpin Gel and PCR Clean-up kit, the amplicons were quantified by Qubit and checked for quality on an Agilent 2100 Bioanalyzer. Sequencing of the libraries was done on an Illumina MiSeq with 600-cycle, single-indexed, paired-end runs. The study's processing was this. Alignment and assembly of TRB reads were performed with MiXCR version 2.1.12 and the default MiXCR reference library. A clone was defined by each unique CDR3 nucleotide sequence, and the analysis included only productive sequences supported by at least two reads. Repertoire diversity was assessed by alpha-parameterized diversity profiles (alpha 0 to 5), including Shannon (alpha 1) and Simpson (alpha 2) indices, computed with an R script. The tcR package was used to compute combinatorial TRB VJ usage, and cohorts were compared on this usage by principal component analysis with ade4. GLIPH was used to cluster TCRbeta CDR3s in pairs of cohorts matched for age and read depth, and a Wilcoxon test was used to compare cluster frequencies. Each entry corresponds to one CDR3 protein sequence from reads that TCRdb reprocessed, and DNA is not given. It is TCRdb's table, rather than the study itself, that gives the V and J calls and clone size. The record for this sample contains 3,500 to 5,000 distinct CDR3 sequences. The ten largest account for about 11% of the sample.

In regard to this clonotype: No antigen is known for it.

TRB amplification used about 230 ng of peripheral blood genomic DNA, 30,000 to 40,000 genome equivalents, per sample. The CDR3 holds 15 amino acids from the cysteine to the phenylalanine. Nucleotide data are not available. According to the germline V gene, CDR1 reads SGHNT and CDR2 reads YENEEA. These data were also reused for a study on T cell repertoires in aging, cancer and after chemotherapy. The second publication reports: Six donor age groups were covered, ranging from 30 or younger up to 70 or older, and each group contained at least three individuals. TCR repertoires from healthy donor controls were recorded over periods of several months to years and showed clear clonal overlap between repeated samplings. The full dataset contained several million TCR reads. Compared with age-matched healthy donors, untreated patients with either hematological or solid cancers had significantly lower TCR diversity in the blood along with higher clonality. In healthy donors, the drop in TCR diversity with age came mainly from a loss of richness, whereas in cancer patients a loss of evenness also played a part. In both cancer cohorts, the median generation probability rose over the chemotherapy interval, which suggests that the repertoire was reconstituted through rebound thymic output. The authors noted that the repertoire data do not allow conclusions about immunological memory after chemotherapy. Peripheral blood TCR beta repertoires from healthy donors and cancer patients were profiled to examine immunoaging and T cell reconstitution after chemotherapy. A cohort of 200 to 250 cancer patients (over 90 with hematological and around 120 with solid cancers) was assembled, and under 100 healthy donors were included as a reference group. Processing of the TRB sequences was carried out with MiXCR versions 2.12 and 3.0.5. Repertoire metrics included Shannon diversity, evenness, clonality (one minus evenness), and alpha-parameterized diversity profiles from alpha 0 to 5. The IGoR algorithm was used to calculate generation probabilities for clones in the paired samples taken before and after chemotherapy.

The rearrangement combines TRBV11-3 with TRBJ2-5. Sequencing input: peripheral blood. The clonotype comes from a human donor in good health. The CDR3 has the sequence CASSPWAGVQETQYF.